Sequencing of this TCR beta chain was carried out in a study of early stage breast cancer tumors. The data were produced by immunoSEQ multiplex PCR, yet TCRdb's version contains in-frame clones alone and is incomplete. The data show some 30,000 clones, 80% to 90% seen once. Germline V gene data show CDR1 as SGDLS and CDR2 as YYNGEE. This CDR3 comprises 14 residues. For this clone: A junction boundary mismatches the germline segment, possibly from a read error. The same CDR3 can be traced to other DNA sequences in this sample.

Source material: blood. The sequence was collected from a person aged 45-60 years with breast cancer. The J gene is TRBJ2-7, the V gene TRBV9; D is possibly TRBD2 (5 bases). This CDR3 is CASSVSSGVYEQYF. The CDR3 region has the DNA TGTGCCAGCTCAGTTTCCTCCGGGGTATACGAGCAGTACTTT.